This T cell receptor beta chain is drawn from a study of T cells after posttransplantation cyclophosphamide. Points from the study as a whole: Donor-recipient repertoire similarity was low at 1-2 months, rising over year one. Blood and skin or GI T cell repertoires showed limited TRB overlap. Recipient CMV seropositivity and CMV reactivation strongly tracked TRB clonality.

Busulfan-fludarabine conditioning, marrow transplant, and cyclophosphamide on days +3 and +4 were administered. Using immunoSEQ multiplex PCR, the repertoire was profiled, and TCRdb retains in-frame clones only, with some absent. The data show roughly 42,000 clones, about 90% seen once. CDR3 length: 14 residues. The junction had 8 bases not matched to a gene; V was cut back by 4 bases and J by 5 bases. CDR1 is SGHDT, CDR2 YYEEEE, per germline. Notes on this clone: What it binds is unknown.

The V and J genes are TRBV5-6 and TRBJ1-2, with 7 bases identical to TRBD1. The sample in question was PBMCs, obtained roughly 60 days after allogeneic stem cell transplant with posttransplant cyclophosphamide. This sequence originates from a male patient over 55 who received an allogeneic stem cell transplant from a related donor and was CMV-positive. Some T cells may have come from the graft donor. This CDR3 is CASSTVGTVYGYTF. The CDR3 DNA is TGTGCCAGCAGCACGGTCGGGACAGTTTATGGCTACACCTTC.